The sequence of this TCR beta chain was determined in a study of blood T cell repertoires in COVID-19. Across the study: Donors in the United States, Italy and Spain gave samples during acute or convalescent COVID-19. T cells, B-cell-depleted T cells, or PBMCs supplied cDNA or gDNA.

V lost 3 bases and J 9 bases, leaving 18 bases between the germline ends. The CDR3 has 15 amino acids. Per the germline V gene, CDR1 is MNHEY and CDR2 is SMNVEV (reference sequence). Original methodology: Estimated nucleated cell counts came from reference gene primer amplification. TCRdb's copy holds only in-frame clones and misses some; the assay was immunoSEQ multiplex PCR. V, J and clone size are those of that table, while D and trimming were read from the DNA. The table shows some 120,000 clones, with approximately 82% occurring only once. V gene TRBV27 combines with J gene TRBJ1-5; D is possibly TRBD1 (5 bases). The sequenced sample was peripheral blood. This receptor was taken from an older man with active or convalescent COVID-19. CDR3 residues: CASSFWGEESGPQHF. The CDR3 DNA reads as TGTGCCAGCAGTTTCTGGGGGGAGGAATCGGGGCCCCAGCATTTT.